The present T cell receptor (beta chain) was sequenced within a study of beta chain features in type 1 diabetes. Overall study results and limits: Type 1 diabetes patients showed fewer insertions and more deletions at VDJ junctions.

Comments on this clone: Antigen specificity is unknown.

Of the isolated RNA, all was reverse transcribed, and so the sequenced material was expressed TCRB transcripts. Method: immunoSEQ multiplex PCR; TCRdb's copy keeps in-frame clones and lacks some. The table has 360,000 or so clones, roughly a fifth seen once. The germline V gene encodes CDR1 KGHSH and CDR2 LQKENI. V dropped 3 bases and J dropped 1 base, with 12 bases sitting between them. The CDR3 is 15 residues long. The purity of all sorted populations exceeded 98%. The chain is built from TRBV18 and TRBJ1-2; no definite D call. The clonotype was recovered from a woman aged 18-29 years in good health. The sample consisted of naive CD4+ T cells from blood. Written as DNA, the CDR3 is TGTGCCAGCTCACCTCCGGGTTCCCTTAACTATGGCTACACCTTC. Its translation is CASSPPGSLNYGYTF.